The clone carrying this TCR beta chain was counted only a few times. The antigen is not known. This sample is drawn from a study of cytomegalovirus exposure and HLA in healthy donors. General study results and limits: Researchers left out some V segments, among them TRBV6-2 and TRBV6-3, as indistinguishable.

The CDR3 is made up of 10 amino acids. Per the germline V gene, CDR1 is MNHEY and CDR2 is SVGAGI. Trimming at V came to 8 bases and at J to 8 bases, leaving 1 base not matched to a gene. PCR employed 60 Vbeta and 13 Jbeta primers. The assay was immunoSEQ multiplex PCR, and TCRdb's table has in-frame clones only and misses some. The repertoire holds over 80,000 clones, with 75% to 80% as singletons. The chain is built from TRBV6-5 and TRBJ1-2, with 8 bases fitting TRBD1. The receptor was derived from a female donor in good health and CMV-seronegative. The sample was PBMCs. The CDR3 DNA reads as TGTGCCAGCGGGACAGGAGGCTACACCTTC. Protein: CASGTGGYTF.